This T cell receptor beta chain was profiled in a study of T cell responses to AZD1222 COVID-19 vaccine. Germline V gene data show CDR1 as SGHTA and CDR2 as FQGTGA. The V and J ends lost 5 bases and 1 base respectively, with 8 bases between them. The CDR3 length is 14 residues. Findings of the study overall: Nearly half of spike-specific TCRs reportedly target variant regions that are unmutated in the B.1.351 and B.1.1.7 variants. No repertoire was sampled before or during the peak T cell response, only after it. Donors in the cohort were predominantly white British and more often female, and clonal diversity was possibly underestimated. At 160-218 and 743-854, vaccine-associated CD4 TCRs were dominant, and they spanned spike.

Libraries were prepared by immunoSEQ multiplex PCR; TCRdb keeps only in-frame clonotypes and omits some of them. The table lists 200,000 or so clones, about 91% of them singletons. For this clone: Its antigen is as yet unknown.

This rearrangement joins TRBV7-3 to TRBJ2-2; tentative D call: TRBD1 (6 bases). This receptor was taken from an adult in good health. Source: peripheral blood, taken on day 0 of AZD1222 vaccination. Written as DNA, the CDR3 is TGTGCCAGCAGCCCGGACAGGAACACCGGGGAGCTGTTTTTT. It encodes CASSPDRNTGELFF.